Listed here are 3 T cell receptor beta chains from one sample, sequenced in a study of CD8 T cells in ankylosing spondylitis. General study points: Characteristic of ankylosing spondylitis blood, it appeared, was a TCR beta motif comprising roughly eight highly homologous variants.

TCRdb ran MiXCR on the 5' RACE reads and lists one entry per CDR3 protein. The sample has around 480,000 distinct CDR3 sequences, about a sixth seen once; the top ten hold just over 1%. Their specific antigens are unknown. Sequencing input: blood, either unsorted or a sorted T cell fraction (not recorded which). The origin of the receptors is a male donor with ankylosing spondylitis.

This clonotype was seen a few times. The genes are TRBV5-1 and TRBJ2-1, with D tentatively TRBD2 (5 bases). The ends were cut back, 2 bases at V and 4 bases at J, with 10 bases in the middle. Looked up from germline, CDR1 is SGHRS and CDR2 is YFSETQ. This CDR3 is 14 amino acids long. CDR3 protein: CASSLQAVYNEQFF. In nucleotides, the CDR3 is TGCGCCAGCAGCTTACAAGCGGTTTACAATGAGCAGTTCTTC.

This clonotype was recorded at least ten times. This chain links TRBV29-1 with TRBJ2-1; D remains unclear. Trimming stripped 4 bases from V and 3 bases from J, with 7 bases between. The CDR3 extends over 12 amino acids. In germline, CDR1 is SQVTM, CDR2 ANQGSEA. The CDR3 here is CSVGADYNEQFF. CDR3 nucleotide sequence: TGCAGCGTTGGGGCAGACTACAATGAGCAGTTCTTC.

The chain employs TRBV3-1 and TRBJ2-1; 8 bases align to TRBD2. In germline, CDR1 is LGHDT, CDR2 YNNKEL (reference sequence). This CDR3 spans 16 amino acids. With 0 bases clipped from V and 7 bases from J, the junction kept 8 bases outside the gene matches. The DNA for the CDR3 is TGTGCCAGCAGCCAAGATCCGACGGGAGGGATTAATGAGCAGTTCTTC. As protein: CASSQDPTGGINEQFF.